Described below is a single TCR beta chain sequence and its context. This sample is drawn from a study of blood T cell repertoires in COVID-19. About the study: PBMCs, B-cell-depleted T cells, or T cells provided the cDNA or gDNA that made up the material.

Sequencing used immunoSEQ multiplex PCR; TCRdb keeps in-frame clones, though not all of them. The table lists about 60,000 clones, 80% to 95% of them singletons. The CDR3 runs 13 residues. The V and J ends lost 3 bases and 7 bases, in that order; junction bases with no gene match: 4. The V gene's germline CDR1 is SGHTA and CDR2 FQGNSA. The sample consisted of peripheral blood. This receptor was identified in a human donor with active COVID-19. The donor label of this sample is uncertain. The genes are TRBV7-2 and TRBJ1-2; 8 nucleotides agree with TRBD1. For the CDR3, the DNA is TGTGCCAGCAGCTTGGACAGGGTCTCTGGCTACACCTTC. This encodes CASSLDRVSGYTF.